Many counts were recorded for the clone carrying this T cell receptor beta chain. Its antigen is not known. What was amplified from RNA transcripts were TCR beta CDR3 regions. HTBI primers drove first-round RT-PCR of the TCR CDR3. TCRdb re-called the multiplex PCR reads through MiXCR, storing one row per CDR3 protein. The data show some 440,000 distinct CDR3 sequences, 15% to 19% seen once. The sample originates from a study of T cells in Graves' hyperthyroidism and ophthalmopathy. Subjects aged 18 to 65 presented with newly diagnosed hyperthyroidism of less than 2 months' duration. Findings and caveats of the study: Ophthalmopathy cases were set apart from stable hyperthyroidism by a 13 V-J model.

Looked up from germline, CDR1 is SGHTS and CDR2 is YDEGEE. V gave up 7 bases and J gave up 5 bases; unmatched junction bases: 7. There are 14 residues in the CDR3. V is TRBV5-8 and J is TRBJ1-2; TRBD1 matches 11 bases. Sequences were obtained from blood. The TCR sequence derives from a woman aged 18-29 years with Graves' hyperthyroidism. CDR3 in amino acids: CASRRGQGAYGYTF. The CDR3 DNA is TGTGCCAGCCGCCGAGGACAGGGGGCATATGGCTACACCTTC.